This TCR beta chain was found in a study of graft-versus-host responses after intestinal transplantation (dated by TCRdb to the early 2020s). About the full investigation: Recipients received multivisceral, liver-intestinal, or isolated intestinal transplants. All recipients received anti-thymocyte globulin induction followed by maintenance tacrolimus and steroids for two to four years. Graft-versus-host and host-versus-graft alloreactive T cell clones were tracked in the graft, circulation and bone marrow after intestinal transplantation using bulk TCR-beta CDR3 sequencing. To identify alloreactive clones, pre-transplant mixed lymphocyte reaction products were sequenced and then compared with unstimulated pre-transplant donor and recipient T cells. A cohort of 24 intestinal transplant recipients, including one retransplant, was enrolled, and a few patients lacking pretransplant specimens were excluded. Donor T cell macrochimerism was defined as a peak of at least 4% donor T cells among recipient peripheral blood mononuclear cells. Rather than going through the commercial service, samples from three later patients were sequenced in-house on an Illumina MiSeq and processed with MiXCR.

The germline V gene provides CDR1 MNHNS and CDR2 SASEGT. V is cut back by 1 base and J by 6 bases, with 15 bases in the junction unmatched. Reading from cysteine to phenylalanine, the CDR3 counts 18 amino acids. Only the CDR3 region is kept as DNA, spanning 54 bases read in frame from base 1. Points the paper makes about the study in general: Early after transplant, declines in HvG clones were associated with peak levels of circulating GvH clones. High GvH to HvG T cell clonal ratios were observed in the allografts of patients with donor T cell macrochimerism. GvH clones were detected in recipient bone marrow, and some appeared earlier in ileal mucosa or blood, consistent with an intestinal mucosal origin. The conclusions were limited by the relatively low number and heterogeneity of the intestinal transplant patients.

Receptor libraries were prepared by the immunoSEQ multiplex PCR assay. For most patients, genomic DNA was isolated with the Qiagen DNeasy Blood and Tissue Kit and sent frozen to Adaptive Biotechnologies for TCR sequencing. For most patients, genomic DNA was subjected to high-throughput TCR-beta CDR3 sequencing by Adaptive Biotechnologies. Per the authors' processing: Adaptive's ImmunoSEQ software was the source of the TCR sequencing data for about 20 patients, while a few other patients were processed with MiXCR and VDJtools. To correct CD4 versus CD8 sorting errors, any sequence found in both subsets at a frequency ratio below 5:1 was removed. Because the origin of CDR3 nucleotide sequences shared between donor and recipient could not be assigned, those sequences were removed. Alloreactive clones required at least 2-fold expansion over unstimulated cells and minimum CFSE-low frequency of 0.002% (template counts) or 0.001% (read counts). A clone was considered mappable if detected in the sequenced pre-transplant spleen, lymph node, or MLR CFSE-low populations of the donor or recipient. The cumulative frequency of alloreactive clones was calculated as a percentage of all sequences, weighted by copy number. TCRdb retrieved this table from immuneACCESS and kept in-frame rearrangements only. Not all clones are present; in checked studies, unresolved V genes account for under half, and no reason is known for the remainder. V, J and clone size are those of that table, while D and trimming were read from the DNA. This sample lists about 100,000 clones; approximately 88% were detected once. Roughly 0.64% of the sample rests with the top ten.

In the paper's terms, the time point label means: cells obtained before transplantation from donor or recipient. CD3+CD4+ and CD3+CD8+ populations were FACS-sorted from unstimulated pre-transplant donor and recipient cells taken from spleen or lymph nodes. Turning to this clone: The target of this receptor is not known. No qualities accompany the bases; no much larger clone lies one base away.

This receptor was identified in a human donor who was the organ donor for an intestinal transplant. The V gene is TRBV6-1 and the J gene is TRBJ1-5, and TRBD1 matches 7 of the central bases. The material sequenced was unstimulated CD4+ T cells sorted from spleen or lymph node cells, taken before transplant. The DNA sequence is as follows: TGTGCCAGCAGTGAAGTTGAACGGTACAGGGGTTATGGTCAGCCCCAGCATTTT. This is translated as CASSEVERYRGYGQPQHF.